These 8 T cell receptor beta chains were all obtained from the same sample, sequenced in a study of identifying expanded T cells in peripheral blood (dated by TCRdb to the late 2010s). The library was made by the immunoSEQ multiplex PCR assay. As stored in TCRdb, this immuneACCESS dataset retains in-frame rearrangements with V and J assigned. A fraction of the clones does not appear; measured against another copy, unresolved V genes explain less than half of the discrepancy, and the remainder lacks a known reason. For this sample there are 100,000 or so clones; over 75% appear just once. Around 5% of the sample comes from the top ten. What was sequenced was blood. The receptors originated from a person between 18 and 70 years old in good health.

This chain connects TRBV9 to TRBJ2-2; D gene uncertain. V shed 3 bases and J shed 4 bases, with 13 bases lying between them. Per the germline V gene, CDR1 is SGDLS and CDR2 is YYNGEE. The CDR3 is 15 residues long. The DNA for the CDR3 is TGTGCCAGCAGCGGGGCCCCCGGCGGCACCGGGGAGCTGTTTTTT. Translated, it gives CASSGAPGGTGELFF.

The rearrangement uses TRBV18 and TRBJ1-1, with 7 bases identical to TRBD1. CDR3 length: 17 residues. The V gene end was trimmed by 3 bases and the J gene end by 2 bases; junction bases not matched to a gene: 12. Germline CDR1 and CDR2: KGHSH and LQKENI. Here the CDR3 reads CASSPLRQGQTNTEAFF. In nucleotides, the CDR3 is TGTGCCAGCTCACCCTTGAGACAGGGTCAAACAAACACTGAAGCTTTCTTT.

CDR3 sequence reads: CASSLTGAIVNEQFF. Here the CDR3 DNA reads TGTGCCAGCAGCTTAACAGGGGCGATCGTCAATGAGCAGTTCTTC. The V and J genes are TRBV7-9 and TRBJ2-1; 7 bases are a match to TRBD1. CDR1 and CDR2 from the germline V gene are SEHNR and FQNEAQ (reference sequence). The V and J ends lost 2 bases and 6 bases, in that order; junction bases with no gene match: 7. The CDR3 runs 15 residues.

The CDR3: CASSEGGFWSGYEQYF. The CDR3 DNA reads TGTGCCAGCAGTGAAGGGGGGTTCTGGTCGGGCTACGAGCAGTACTTC. The chain couples TRBV6-1 to TRBJ2-7; the D gene could be TRBD1 or TRBD2 (5 bases each). The CDR3 consists of 16 residues. The V and J ends lost 1 base and 3 bases respectively, with 16 bases between them. Germline values: CDR1 MNHNS, CDR2 SASEGT.

The chain employs TRBV7-5 and TRBJ2-1. TRBV7-5 corresponds to a pseudogene. The length of the CDR3 is 10 residues. This CDR3 reads CVRSFNEQFF. CDR3 DNA sequence: TGTGTCAGAAGCTTCAATGAGCAGTTCTTC.

The gene calls are TRBV10-3 and TRBJ2-1, with 9 positions matching TRBD1. The length of the CDR3 is 13 residues. Germline V gene lookup returns CDR1 ENHRY and CDR2 SYGVKD. J lost 5 bases, V lost 7 bases, and 3 bases had no gene match. The CDR3 is CAINGTGNNEQFF. For the CDR3, the DNA is TGTGCCATCAACGGGACAGGGAACAATGAGCAGTTCTTC.

J is TRBJ2-5 and V is TRBV4-1; 8 bases line up with TRBD2. The J segment lost 5 bases and the V segment lost 0 bases, leaving 8 bases of the junction unmatched. This CDR3 has 16 residues. Germline assignment: CDR1 MGHRA and CDR2 YSYEKL. This CDR3 reads CASSQDRGTSGETQYF. The CDR3 coding sequence is TGCGCCAGCAGCCAAGATCGGGGGACTAGTGGCGAGACCCAGTACTTC.

The chain recombines TRBV2 with TRBJ2-1; D might be TRBD1 or TRBD2, each matching 5 bases. Germline lookup yields CDR1 SNHLY and CDR2 FYNNEI. The CDR3 runs to 12 residues. Trimming shortened V by 6 bases and J by 10 bases, and 13 bases separated the two germline ends. The CDR3 coding sequence is TGTGCCAGCAGCCCCTCGGGGCGAGAGCAGTTCTTC. This sequence encodes CASSPSGREQFF.